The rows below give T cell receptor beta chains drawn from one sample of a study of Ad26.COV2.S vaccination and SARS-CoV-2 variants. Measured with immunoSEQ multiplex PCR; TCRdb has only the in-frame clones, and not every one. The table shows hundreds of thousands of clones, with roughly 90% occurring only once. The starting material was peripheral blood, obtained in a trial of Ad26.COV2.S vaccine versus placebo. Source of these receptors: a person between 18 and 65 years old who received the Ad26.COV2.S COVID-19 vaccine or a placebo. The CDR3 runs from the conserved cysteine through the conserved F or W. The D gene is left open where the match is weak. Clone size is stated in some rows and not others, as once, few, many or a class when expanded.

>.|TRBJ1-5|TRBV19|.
CASSKAGVGNQPQHF
TGTGCCAGTAGTAAGGCGGGGGTTGGCAATCAGCCCCAGCATTTT
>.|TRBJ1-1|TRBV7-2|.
CASSLEAGARVRAFF
TGTGCCAGCAGCTTAGAAGCAGGGGCTAGAGTAAGAGCTTTCTTT
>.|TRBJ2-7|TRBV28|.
CASSLSTSRREQYF
TGTGCCAGCAGTTTAAGCACGAGTAGAAGGGAGCAGTACTTC
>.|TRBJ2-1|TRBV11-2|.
CASSSVGLNEQFF
TGTGCCAGCAGCTCCGTCGGTTTAAATGAGCAGTTCTTC
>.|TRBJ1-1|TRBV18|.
CASSPSLLAGEGTEAFF
TGTGCCAGCTCACCTTCCTTATTGGCAGGGGAGGGCACTGAAGCTTTCTTT
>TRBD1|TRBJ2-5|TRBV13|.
CASSIKGAETQYF
TGTGCCAGCAGCATAAAGGGGGCAGAGACCCAGTACTTC
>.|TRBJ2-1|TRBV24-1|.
CATSDSLGSGYNEQFF
TGTGCCACCAGTGACTCTCTAGGGAGTGGATACAATGAGCAGTTCTTC
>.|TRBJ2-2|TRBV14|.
CASSYLSSGTGELFF
TGTGCCAGCAGCTATCTTAGTAGCGGCACCGGGGAGCTGTTTTTT
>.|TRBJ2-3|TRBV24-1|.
CATSDWAPPDRLTDTQYF
TGTGCCACCAGTGATTGGGCCCCCCCGGACAGACTCACAGATACGCAGTATTTT
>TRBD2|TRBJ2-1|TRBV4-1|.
CASSPRRSAAGFSYNEQFF
TGCGCCAGCAGCCCCCGTCGTTCCGCAGCGGGGTTCTCCTACAATGAGCAGTTCTTC
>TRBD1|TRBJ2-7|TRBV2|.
CASSDTTGNAAEQYF
TGTGCCAGCAGCGATACGACAGGGAACGCGGCCGAGCAGTACTTC
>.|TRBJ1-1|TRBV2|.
CASSGRDGLNTEAFF
TGTGCCAGCAGTGGACGGGACGGGCTGAACACTGAAGCTTTCTTT
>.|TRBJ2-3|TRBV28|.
CASSRSGTPTDTQYF
TGTGCCAGCAGCCGCTCCGGGACCCCCACAGATACGCAGTATTTT
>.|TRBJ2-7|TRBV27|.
CASSNRDGSYEQYF
TGTGCCAGCAGTAACCGGGACGGATCCTACGAGCAGTACTTC
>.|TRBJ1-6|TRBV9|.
CASSVEPTGAYNSPLHF
TGTGCCAGCAGCGTAGAACCAACTGGCGCCTATAATTCACCCCTCCACTTT
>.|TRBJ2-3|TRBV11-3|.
CASSPGLSGHSSTDTQYF
TGTGCCAGCAGCCCTGGGCTGTCAGGGCACTCAAGCACAGATACGCAGTATTTT
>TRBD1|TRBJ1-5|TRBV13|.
CASGDRESNQPQHF
TGTGCCAGCGGGGACAGGGAGAGCAATCAGCCCCAGCATTTT
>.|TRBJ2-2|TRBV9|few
CASSVDGGEDGELFF
TGTGCCAGCAGCGTAGATGGGGGAGAGGACGGGGAGCTGTTTTTT
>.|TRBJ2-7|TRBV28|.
CASSPPDSYEQYF
TGTGCCAGCAGTCCCCCTGATTCCTACGAGCAGTACTTC
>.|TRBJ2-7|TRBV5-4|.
CASSDIGEGEQYF
TGTGCCAGCAGCGATATCGGAGAGGGCGAGCAGTACTTC
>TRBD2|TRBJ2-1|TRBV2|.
CASSEDGGSGDEQFF
TGTGCCAGCAGTGAAGATGGCGGGAGTGGCGATGAGCAGTTCTTC
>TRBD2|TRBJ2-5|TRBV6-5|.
CASSYSGLKYF
TGTGCCAGCAGTTACTCGGGACTAAAGTACTTC
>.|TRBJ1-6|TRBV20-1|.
CSATYKSPLHF
TGCAGTGCTACCTATAAAAGTCCCCTCCACTTT
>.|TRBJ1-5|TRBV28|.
CASRQGPNQPQHF
TGTGCCAGCAGGCAGGGGCCTAATCAGCCCCAGCATTTT
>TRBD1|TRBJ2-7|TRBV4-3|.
CASSQGQGESYEQYF
TGCGCCAGCAGCCAAGGACAGGGGGAGTCCTACGAGCAGTACTTC
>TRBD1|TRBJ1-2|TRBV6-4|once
CASRAGTGTNGYTF
TGTGCCAGCAGGGCAGGGACAGGGACGAATGGCTACACCTTC
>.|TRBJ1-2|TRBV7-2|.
CASTSIGGPYGYTF
TGTGCCAGCACCTCAATCGGGGGACCTTATGGCTACACCTTC
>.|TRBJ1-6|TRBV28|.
CASSLAGGLLYNSPLHF
TGTGCCAGCAGTTTGGCCGGGGGACTTCTCTATAATTCACCCCTCCACTTT
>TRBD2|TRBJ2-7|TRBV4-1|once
CASSQDRTSGNVYEQYF
TGCGCCAGCAGCCAAGATCGAACCAGCGGGAATGTCTACGAGCAGTACTTC
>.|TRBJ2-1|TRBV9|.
CASSVGVHNEQFF
TGTGCCAGCAGCGTAGGGGTGCACAATGAGCAGTTCTTC
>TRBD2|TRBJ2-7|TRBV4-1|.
CASSQVALGTSGGPAYEQYF
TGCGCCAGCAGCCAAGTAGCTCTGGGGACTAGCGGGGGGCCCGCCTACGAGCAGTACTTC
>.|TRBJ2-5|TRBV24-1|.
CATSDMNRDQETQYF
TGTGCCACCAGTGATATGAACAGGGATCAAGAGACCCAGTACTTC
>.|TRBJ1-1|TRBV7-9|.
CASSFGQLKFEAFF
TGTGCCAGCAGCTTTGGACAGCTGAAATTTGAAGCTTTCTTT
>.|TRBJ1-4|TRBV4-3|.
CASSLQGLLNEKLFF
TGCGCCAGCAGCCTCCAGGGGTTGTTAAACGAAAAACTGTTTTTT
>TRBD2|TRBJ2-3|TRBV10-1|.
CASSESGLAGMDTQYF
TGCGCCAGCAGTGAGTCGGGGCTAGCGGGGATGGATACGCAGTATTTT
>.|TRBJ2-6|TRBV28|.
CASSLTGLSSGANVLTF
TGTGCCAGCAGTTTGACAGGCCTAAGCTCTGGGGCCAACGTCCTGACTTTC
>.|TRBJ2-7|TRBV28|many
CASSLGAGSSYEQYF
TGTGCCAGCAGTTTAGGGGCGGGTAGCTCCTACGAGCAGTACTTC
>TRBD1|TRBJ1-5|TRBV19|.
CASSQNLGQGNQPQHF
TGTGCCAGTAGCCAAAACCTGGGACAGGGGAATCAGCCCCAGCATTTT
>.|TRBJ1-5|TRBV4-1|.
CASSQDTQPNILPQHF
TGCGCCAGCAGCCAAGATACACAGCCTAACATATTGCCCCAGCATTTT
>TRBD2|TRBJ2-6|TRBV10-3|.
CAAAAGAGANVLTF
TGTGCCGCTGCTGCGGGGGCTGGGGCCAACGTCCTGACTTTC
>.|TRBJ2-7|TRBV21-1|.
CASSKADRGTYEQYF
TGTGCCAGCAGCAAAGCGGACAGGGGCACCTACGAGCAGTACTTC
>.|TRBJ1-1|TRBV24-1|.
CATSEQGDTEAFF
TGTGCCACCAGTGAACAGGGCGACACTGAAGCTTTCTTT
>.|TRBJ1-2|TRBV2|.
CASGRALYGYTF
TGTGCCAGCGGTAGGGCTTTGTATGGCTACACCTTC
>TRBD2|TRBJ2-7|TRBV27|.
CASSLSSGVTYEQYF
TGTGCCAGCAGTTTAAGTAGCGGGGTCACCTACGAGCAGTACTTC
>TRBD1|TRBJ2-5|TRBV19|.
CASSAGQGLFGETQYF
TGTGCCAGTAGTGCGGGACAGGGGCTGTTCGGGGAGACCCAGTACTTC
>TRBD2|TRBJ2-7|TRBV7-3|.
CASSAGLAGGRKKYF
TGTGCCAGCAGCGCCGGTCTAGCGGGAGGACGGAAGAAGTACTTC
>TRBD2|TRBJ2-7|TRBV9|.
CASSRTSGESAGEQYF
TGTGCCAGCAGCCGGACTAGCGGGGAATCAGCGGGAGAGCAGTACTTC
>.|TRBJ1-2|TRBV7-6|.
CASSLEGAGYTF
TGTGCCAGCAGCTTAGAAGGGGCTGGCTACACCTTC
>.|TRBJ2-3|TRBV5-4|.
CASTAFGDTQYF
TGTGCCAGCACCGCCTTCGGAGATACGCAGTATTTT
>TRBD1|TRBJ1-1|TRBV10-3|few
CAISDPGTGGNTEAFF
TGTGCCATCAGTGACCCCGGGACAGGGGGAAACACTGAAGCTTTCTTT
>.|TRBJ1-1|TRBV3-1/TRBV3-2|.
CASSLGIYPGAEAFF
TGTGCCAGCAGCCTCGGGATTTATCCCGGCGCTGAAGCTTTCTTT
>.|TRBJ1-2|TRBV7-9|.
CASSFPLGLNYGYTF
TGTGCCAGCAGCTTTCCTCTCGGGCTTAACTATGGCTACACCTTC
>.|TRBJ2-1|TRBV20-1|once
CSASWVNEQFF
TGCAGTGCTAGTTGGGTTAATGAGCAGTTCTTC
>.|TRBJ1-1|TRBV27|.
CASKRGGTEAFF
TGTGCCAGCAAAAGAGGGGGCACTGAAGCTTTCTTT
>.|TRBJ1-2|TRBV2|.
CASRGLADGYTF
TGTGCCAGCAGAGGACTCGCAGATGGCTACACCTTC
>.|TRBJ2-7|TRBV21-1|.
CASSLQGTTYEQYF
TGTGCCAGCAGCCTCCAGGGGACAACCTACGAGCAGTACTTC
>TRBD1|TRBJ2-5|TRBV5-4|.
CASSLRTGGLETQYF
TGTGCCAGCAGCTTGCGCACAGGGGGTTTAGAGACCCAGTACTTC
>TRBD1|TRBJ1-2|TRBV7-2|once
CASRDRTGIYGYTF
TGTGCCAGCAGGGACCGGACAGGGATCTATGGCTACACCTTC
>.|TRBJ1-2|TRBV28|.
CASRPQQSYGYTF
TGTGCCAGCAGGCCCCAGCAATCCTATGGCTACACCTTC